This T cell receptor beta chain was captured in a study of cytomegalovirus exposure and HLA in healthy donors. Study-wide results and limits: Immune exposure data for these donors was limited to CMV serostatus.

PCR employed 60 Vbeta and 13 Jbeta primers. Assay: immunoSEQ multiplex PCR; the TCRdb copy retains only in-frame clones and omits some. This sample carries 210,000 or so clones, around 84% of them seen once, and the ten largest clones take about 0.22%. CDR1 MNHNS and CDR2 SASEGT come from the germline V gene. The CDR3 is 14 residues long. The V and J ends lost 0 bases and 6 bases respectively, with 10 bases between them. Points on this clone: Its antigen is unidentified.

This TCR derives from a girl aged 2-10 years in good health and CMV-seronegative. The sample consisted of PBMCs. The chain carries TRBV6-1 and TRBJ2-3, with a tentative D call TRBD1 (5 bases). CDR3 nucleotides: TGTGCCAGCAGTGAAGCACAGGAATGGGATACGCAGTATTTT. It yields the protein CASSEAQEWDTQYF.